This TCR beta chain was profiled in a study of cytomegalovirus exposure and HLA in healthy donors. The study's findings and limits: For most TCR sequences rarity was the rule, although some public TCRs occurred in many donors.

Sequencing used immunoSEQ multiplex PCR; TCRdb keeps in-frame clones, though not all of them. This sample yields 260,000 or so clones, of which over 75% are seen a single time; approximately 0.95% belongs to the top ten. A note on this clone: The antigen remains unidentified.

This CDR3 region has 16 residues. With V trimmed by 4 bases and J by 4 bases, 10 bases remained unmatched. Germline V gives CDR1 SGDLS, CDR2 YYNGEE. The sequence was obtained from a woman younger than 30 in good health and CMV-seronegative. Sequencing was performed on PBMCs. This chain uses TRBV9 with TRBJ2-1, with 8 bases matching TRBD2. CDR3 amino acids: CASSPRDSGKYNEQFF. In nucleotides, the CDR3 is TGTGCCAGCAGCCCAAGGGATAGCGGGAAGTACAATGAGCAGTTCTTC.